These T cell receptor beta chains were read from a single sample in a study of neurological immune-mediated disorders. TCRdb re-called the 5' RACE reads through MiXCR, storing one row per CDR3 protein. The sample lists some 70,000 distinct CDR3 sequences; roughly 4.8% were seen once. What was sequenced was PBMCs. These receptors originate from a young man with multiple sclerosis. CDR3s include the opening cysteine and the closing phenylalanine or tryptophan. Fields, in order: V gene, J gene, clone size, D gene, CDR3 protein, CDR3 DNA. The D gene is left open where the match is weak. Some rows have no size entry. The others give once, few or many, or a class for an expanded clone.

v_call: TRBV9
j_call: TRBJ1-6
clone_size: many
d_call: .
cdr3_aa: CASRVNWGEDSPLHF
cdr3_nt: TGTGCCAGCAGGGTCAATTGGGGGGAAGACTCACCCCTCCACTTT

v_call: TRBV5-1
j_call: TRBJ1-2
clone_size: many
d_call: .
cdr3_aa: CASSLVGESRYTF
cdr3_nt: TGCGCCAGCAGCTTGGTGGGCGAGTCTCGCTACACCTTC

v_call: TRBV7-9
j_call: TRBJ1-5
clone_size: many
d_call: .
cdr3_aa: CASSSGGGANDQPQHF
cdr3_nt: TGTGCCAGCAGTTCCGGTGGGGGGGCTAATGATCAGCCCCAGCATTTT

v_call: TRBV12-3/TRBV12-4
j_call: TRBJ1-6
clone_size: many
d_call: TRBD1
cdr3_aa: CASSLQGSNSPLHF
cdr3_nt: TGTGCCAGCAGTCTACAGGGGTCTAATTCACCCCTCCACTTT

v_call: TRBV5-6
j_call: TRBJ2-3
clone_size: many
d_call: .
cdr3_aa: CASNIGGVPDTQYF
cdr3_nt: TGTGCCAGTAACATCGGAGGGGTACCAGATACGCAGTATTTT

v_call: TRBV20-1
j_call: TRBJ1-3
clone_size: few
d_call: .
cdr3_aa: CSAMGREVTGNTIYF
cdr3_nt: TGCAGTGCTATGGGACGGGAGGTCACTGGAAACACCATATATTTT

v_call: TRBV5-1
j_call: TRBJ1-1
clone_size: .
d_call: .
cdr3_aa: CASSLDSTLNTEAFF
cdr3_nt: TGCGCCAGCAGCTTGGACTCTACCCTGAACACTGAAGCTTTCTTT

v_call: TRBV25-1
j_call: TRBJ2-5
clone_size: many
d_call: .
cdr3_aa: CASSVPGGAGETQYF
cdr3_nt: TGTGCCAGCAGTGTTCCGGGGGGCGCTGGGGAGACCCAGTACTTC

v_call: TRBV4-1
j_call: TRBJ1-1
clone_size: many
d_call: .
cdr3_aa: CASSQGESWGTEAFF
cdr3_nt: TGCGCCAGCAGCCAAGGAGAATCCTGGGGCACTGAAGCTTTCTTT

v_call: TRBV24-1
j_call: TRBJ2-3
clone_size: many
d_call: .
cdr3_aa: CATSERGVTDTQYF
cdr3_nt: TGTGCCACCAGTGAGCGGGGAGTCACAGATACGCAGTATTTT

v_call: TRBV12-5
j_call: TRBJ1-4
clone_size: .
d_call: .
cdr3_aa: CASGPGALNEKLFF
cdr3_nt: TGTGCTAGTGGACCAGGGGCCCTTAATGAAAAACTGTTTTTT

v_call: TRBV12-3/TRBV12-4
j_call: TRBJ2-7
clone_size: many
d_call: .
cdr3_aa: CASSRGPFHEQYF
cdr3_nt: TGTGCCAGCAGCAGGGGTCCTTTCCACGAGCAGTACTTC

v_call: TRBV12-3/TRBV12-4
j_call: TRBJ2-3
clone_size: many
d_call: TRBD1
cdr3_aa: CASSFGRGHGDTQYF
cdr3_nt: TGTGCCAGCAGTTTTGGCAGGGGGCACGGAGATACGCAGTATTTT

v_call: TRBV5-1
j_call: TRBJ1-2
clone_size: many
d_call: TRBD1
cdr3_aa: CASSIGTGGLSYGYTF
cdr3_nt: TGCGCCAGCAGCATCGGGACAGGGGGCCTGAGCTATGGCTACACCTTC

v_call: TRBV20-1
j_call: TRBJ1-2
clone_size: many
d_call: .
cdr3_aa: CSAAGLRADNYGYTF
cdr3_nt: TGCAGTGCAGCAGGGCTTCGCGCCGATAACTATGGCTACACCTTC

v_call: TRBV5-1
j_call: TRBJ2-7
clone_size: many
d_call: TRBD1
cdr3_aa: CASSPLIPGTGVYEQYF
cdr3_nt: TGCGCCAGCAGCCCACTCATACCCGGGACAGGGGTATACGAGCAGTACTTC

v_call: TRBV12-3/TRBV12-4
j_call: TRBJ1-6
clone_size: few
d_call: .
cdr3_aa: CASSFGGTNSPLNF
cdr3_nt: TGTGCCAGCAGTTTCGGGGGTACCAATTCACCCCTCAACTTT

v_call: TRBV5-1
j_call: TRBJ1-2
clone_size: many
d_call: TRBD1
cdr3_aa: CASSRDRERDYGYTF
cdr3_nt: TGCGCCAGCAGCAGGGACAGAGAAAGGGACTATGGCTACACCTTC

v_call: TRBV7-9
j_call: TRBJ2-6
clone_size: many
d_call: TRBD1
cdr3_aa: CASSSVGQGAGANVLTF
cdr3_nt: TGTGCCAGCAGCTCCGTCGGACAGGGGGCTGGGGCCAACGTCCTGACTTTC

v_call: TRBV5-1
j_call: TRBJ2-2
clone_size: many
d_call: .
cdr3_aa: CASSQTPWGGELFF
cdr3_nt: TGCGCCAGCAGCCAGACACCCTGGGGCGGGGAGCTGTTTTTT

v_call: TRBV20-1
j_call: TRBJ2-1
clone_size: few
d_call: TRBD2
cdr3_aa: CSARGHMGGGVNEQFF
cdr3_nt: TGCAGTGCTAGAGGCCACATGGGCGGGGGGGTCAATGAGCAGTTCTTC

v_call: TRBV6-6
j_call: TRBJ1-5
clone_size: few
d_call: .
cdr3_aa: CASSYSGTNQPQNF
cdr3_nt: TGTGCCAGCAGTTACTCTGGCACCAATCAGCCCCAGAATTTT

v_call: TRBV10-3
j_call: TRBJ1-2
clone_size: many
d_call: .
cdr3_aa: CAISANYGYTF
cdr3_nt: TGTGCCATCAGTGCGAACTATGGCTACACCTTC

v_call: TRBV7-9
j_call: TRBJ2-5
clone_size: many
d_call: TRBD2
cdr3_aa: CASSPGGAPQETQYF
cdr3_nt: TGTGCCAGCAGCCCCGGGGGGGCCCCCCAAGAGACCCAGTACTTC

v_call: TRBV29-1
j_call: TRBJ1-2
clone_size: many
d_call: .
cdr3_aa: CRLDGTGGYTF
cdr3_nt: TGCAGACTGGACGGTACAGGAGGCTACACCTTC

v_call: TRBV4-1
j_call: TRBJ1-6
clone_size: few
d_call: TRBD1
cdr3_aa: CASSPWTGVSPLHF
cdr3_nt: TGCGCCAGCAGCCCCTGGACAGGGGTCTCACCCCTCCACTTT

v_call: TRBV18
j_call: TRBJ2-3
clone_size: many
d_call: .
cdr3_aa: CASSPPGAEVYGTDTQYF
cdr3_nt: TGTGCCAGCTCACCACCTGGAGCTGAGGTCTACGGCACAGATACGCAGTATTTT

v_call: TRBV6-1
j_call: TRBJ1-4
clone_size: many
d_call: .
cdr3_aa: CASSAQGFTNEKLFF
cdr3_nt: TGTGCCAGCAGTGCCCAGGGGTTCACTAATGAAAAACTGTTTTTT

v_call: TRBV7-3
j_call: TRBJ1-1
clone_size: medium-sized
d_call: .
cdr3_aa: CASSLISEAEAFF
cdr3_nt: TGTGCCAGCAGCTTAATCTCGGAGGCTGAAGCTTTCTTT

v_call: TRBV5-6
j_call: TRBJ2-7
clone_size: .
d_call: .
cdr3_aa: CASSLGPTGVSYEQYF
cdr3_nt: TGTGCCAGCAGCTTGGGACCGACAGGCGTATCCTACGAGCAGTACTTC

v_call: TRBV10-2
j_call: TRBJ1-5
clone_size: .
d_call: .
cdr3_aa: CASSEGRRDDSNQPQHF
cdr3_nt: TGCGCCAGCAGTGAGGGGAGGAGGGACGATAGCAATCAGCCCCAGCATTTT

v_call: TRBV15
j_call: TRBJ1-2
clone_size: .
d_call: .
cdr3_aa: CATSRDLTGDGYTF
cdr3_nt: TGTGCCACCAGCAGAGATTTAACCGGGGACGGCTACACCTTC

v_call: TRBV5-4
j_call: TRBJ2-2
clone_size: many
d_call: .
cdr3_aa: CASSPSLQAGSTGELFF
cdr3_nt: TGTGCCAGCAGCCCATCCCTACAGGCCGGTAGCACCGGGGAGCTGTTTTTT

v_call: TRBV7-7
j_call: TRBJ2-5
clone_size: .
d_call: .
cdr3_aa: CASSPTASAETQYF
cdr3_nt: TGTGCCAGCAGCCCCACCGCCTCGGCGGAGACCCAGTACTTC

v_call: TRBV30
j_call: TRBJ2-2
clone_size: .
d_call: .
cdr3_aa: CAWNPTNTGELFF
cdr3_nt: TGTGCCTGGAACCCCACGAACACCGGGGAGCTGTTTTTT

v_call: TRBV21-1
j_call: TRBJ1-2
clone_size: few
d_call: .
cdr3_aa: CASSNTANYGYTF
cdr3_nt: TGTGCCAGCAGCAACACAGCTAACTATGGCTACACCTTC

v_call: TRBV11-3
j_call: TRBJ2-7
clone_size: many
d_call: TRBD1
cdr3_aa: CASSLGSYGTGEQYF
cdr3_nt: TGTGCCAGCAGCTTAGGATCGTACGGGACAGGCGAGCAGTACTTC

v_call: TRBV12-3/TRBV12-4
j_call: TRBJ2-3
clone_size: many
d_call: TRBD2
cdr3_aa: CASSFWTSSTDTQYF
cdr3_nt: TGTGCCAGCAGTTTTTGGACTAGCAGCACAGATACGCAGTATTTT

v_call: TRBV18
j_call: TRBJ1-1
clone_size: many
d_call: .
cdr3_aa: CASSPSISQSEAFF
cdr3_nt: TGTGCCAGCTCACCAAGTATAAGCCAGTCCGAAGCTTTCTTT

v_call: TRBV12-3/TRBV12-4
j_call: TRBJ1-2
clone_size: many
d_call: TRBD1
cdr3_aa: CASSGDREGYGYTF
cdr3_nt: TGTGCCAGCAGCGGGGACAGGGAAGGGTATGGCTACACCTTC

v_call: TRBV2
j_call: TRBJ2-3
clone_size: many
d_call: TRBD2
cdr3_aa: CASSRLRRGGRNTQYF
cdr3_nt: TGTGCCAGCAGTCGACTAAGGCGGGGGGGCAGGAATACGCAGTATTTT

v_call: TRBV5-1
j_call: TRBJ1-1
clone_size: .
d_call: .
cdr3_aa: CASSSRDTEMNTEAFF
cdr3_nt: TGCGCCAGCAGCTCCCGGGACACCGAAATGAACACTGAAGCTTTCTTT

v_call: TRBV4-1
j_call: TRBJ1-1
clone_size: .
d_call: .
cdr3_aa: CASSLRRGGNTEAFF
cdr3_nt: TGCGCCAGCAGCTTAAGGAGGGGGGGTAACACTGAAGCTTTCTTT

v_call: TRBV5-1
j_call: TRBJ2-7
clone_size: many
d_call: .
cdr3_aa: CASRQTATYEQYF
cdr3_nt: TGCGCCAGCAGACAGACAGCAACCTACGAGCAGTACTTC

v_call: TRBV3-1
j_call: TRBJ2-2
clone_size: many
d_call: TRBD2
cdr3_aa: CASSPRGGKNTGELFF
cdr3_nt: TGTGCCAGCAGCCCTCGGGGGGGAAAGAACACCGGGGAGCTGTTTTTT

v_call: TRBV5-1
j_call: TRBJ1-1
clone_size: few
d_call: .
cdr3_aa: CASSLGTGTEAFF
cdr3_nt: TGCGCCAGCAGCTTGGGTACGGGGACTGAAGCTTTCTTT

v_call: TRBV5-1
j_call: TRBJ1-1
clone_size: few
d_call: .
cdr3_aa: CASSLERMNTEAFF
cdr3_nt: TGCGCCAGCAGCTTGGAGCGGATGAACACTGAAGCTTTCTTT

v_call: TRBV20-1
j_call: TRBJ2-2
clone_size: many
d_call: .
cdr3_aa: CSARGLTNTGELFF
cdr3_nt: TGCAGTGCTAGGGGGCTCACGAACACCGGGGAGCTGTTTTTT

v_call: TRBV5-1
j_call: TRBJ1-4
clone_size: many
d_call: .
cdr3_aa: CASSLSATNEKLFF
cdr3_nt: TGCGCCAGCAGCTTGTCCGCAACTAATGAAAAACTGTTTTTT

v_call: TRBV5-6
j_call: TRBJ1-2
clone_size: many
d_call: .
cdr3_aa: CASSLGRHNYGYTF
cdr3_nt: TGTGCCAGCAGCTTGGGACGGCATAACTATGGCTACACCTTC

v_call: TRBV7-3
j_call: TRBJ2-3
clone_size: medium-sized
d_call: TRBD1
cdr3_aa: CASTPDRDRDPDTQYF
cdr3_nt: TGTGCCAGCACCCCAGACCGGGACAGGGACCCAGATACGCAGTATTTT

v_call: TRBV7-9
j_call: TRBJ2-1
clone_size: many
d_call: TRBD2
cdr3_aa: CASSTSGTSGGEQFF
cdr3_nt: TGTGCCAGCAGCACCTCCGGGACTAGCGGGGGTGAGCAGTTCTTC

v_call: TRBV20-1
j_call: TRBJ1-1
clone_size: few
d_call: .
cdr3_aa: CSASVRSMNTEAFF
cdr3_nt: TGCAGTGCTTCCGTGAGATCTATGAACACTGAAGCTTTCTTT

v_call: TRBV5-1
j_call: TRBJ2-1
clone_size: many
d_call: TRBD2
cdr3_aa: CASSLAGGPRNEQFF
cdr3_nt: TGCGCCAGCAGCTTAGCGGGGGGGCCTCGGAATGAGCAGTTCTTC